The rows below give T cell receptor beta chains drawn from one sample of a study of blood T cell repertoires in COVID-19. The protocol was immunoSEQ multiplex PCR, while the TCRdb copy is restricted to in-frame clones and leaves out a portion. Of around 350,000 clones in the sample, around 84% are singletons; the top ten hold 3%. The sequencing sample was made of peripheral blood. The receptor source for this set is a human donor in a cohort sampled during active COVID-19. Both conserved end residues are part of each CDR3. Each record gives: V gene, J gene, D gene, clone size, CDR3 DNA, CDR3 protein. A D gene is named only where the DNA matches it firmly. Some rows mark clone size as missing; the rest say once, few, many or name a class of expanded clone.

>TRBV11-2|TRBJ1-1|-|once
TGTGCCAGCAGCCTGCACGGTTCGAACACTGAAGCTTTCTTT
CASSLHGSNTEAFF
>TRBV27|TRBJ1-4|-|-
TGTGCCAGCAGTTACAGGTTTAATGAAAAACTGTTTTTT
CASSYRFNEKLFF
>TRBV19|TRBJ1-6|TRBD1|-
TGTGCCAGTAGTGAGGGACAGTTGGGCTCACCCCTCCACTTT
CASSEGQLGSPLHF
>TRBV15|TRBJ2-3|TRBD1|-
TGTGCCACCAGCAGCAGACAGGGGACAGATACGCAGTATTTT
CATSSRQGTDTQYF
>TRBV2|TRBJ2-5|-|-
TGTGCCAGCAGTGTAGAAGGGGCCCAAGAGACCCAGTACTTC
CASSVEGAQETQYF
>TRBV30|TRBJ2-1|-|-
TGTGCCTGGAGTCTTACCCGGGGTTGGGAGCAGTTCTTC
CAWSLTRGWEQFF
>TRBV19|TRBJ2-7|-|-
TGTGCCAGTAGCCGAGGAAGTGATTACGAGCAGTACTTC
CASSRGSDYEQYF
>TRBV4-1|TRBJ2-6|-|-
TGCGCCAGCAGCCATTCCCCCGGTCTCCTCTCTGGGGCCAACGTCCTGACTTTC
CASSHSPGLLSGANVLTF
>TRBV23-1|TRBJ1-6|TRBD1|-
TGCGCCAGCAGTAGGGACAGCTATAATTCACCCCTCCACTTT
CASSRDSYNSPLHF
>TRBV2|TRBJ2-7|TRBD2|-
TGTGCCAGCAGTCTTTATAGCGGGGGAAGCTACGAGCAGTACTTC
CASSLYSGGSYEQYF
>TRBV28|TRBJ1-1|-|-
TGTGCCAGCAGTTGGGGAGGTGGCAACACTGAAGCTTTCTTT
CASSWGGGNTEAFF
>TRBV6-5|TRBJ2-1|TRBD1|-
TGTGCCAGCACCCCTGGGACAGCCCTCAATGAGCAGTTCTTC
CASTPGTALNEQFF
>TRBV3-1/TRBV3-2|TRBJ1-1|-|-
TGTGCCAGCATACTGGGGAGGGCGAACACTGAAGCTTTCTTT
CASILGRANTEAFF
>TRBV4-2|TRBJ1-4|TRBD1|-
TGTGCCAGCAGCCTACTGGGACAGATTGATGAAAAACTGTTTTTT
CASSLLGQIDEKLFF
>TRBV19|TRBJ2-4|TRBD1|-
TGTGCCAGTAGTAGCGGAACAGGGGGCGTTAACATTCAGTACTTC
CASSSGTGGVNIQYF
>TRBV30|TRBJ2-3|TRBD2|-
TGTGCCTGGAGTTTAGGAGCGGGAGGGGGGCTCAGCACAGATACGCAGTATTTT
CAWSLGAGGGLSTDTQYF
>TRBV2|TRBJ2-2|-|-
TGTGCCAGCAGTGCCCCTCCTCAGGGAATCAACACCGGGGAGCTGTTTTTT
CASSAPPQGINTGELFF
>TRBV5-1|TRBJ2-3|TRBD2|-
TGCGCCAGCAGTCTAGCGGGAGGGACTAGCACAGATACGCAGTATTTT
CASSLAGGTSTDTQYF
>TRBV5-4|TRBJ2-1|TRBD1|-
TGTGCCACCCTGACGGCAGGGGGCCGCGATGAGCAGTTCTTC
CATLTAGGRDEQFF
>TRBV11-2|TRBJ1-3|TRBD1|once
TGTGCCAGCCAGGGACAGGCTGTGGGAAACACCATATATTTT
CASQGQAVGNTIYF
>TRBV3-1/TRBV3-2|TRBJ2-2|-|-
TGTGCCAGCAGCCAAGATTCCGGGGTCGGGGAGCTGTTTTTT
CASSQDSGVGELFF
>TRBV5-1|TRBJ1-2|TRBD1|-
TGCGCCAGCAGCCAGGACGTAGGACAGGGAGTTGACGGCTACACCTTC
CASSQDVGQGVDGYTF
>TRBV6-4|TRBJ2-1|TRBD2|once
TGTGCCAGCAGTGTCGGGACTACAAACAATGAGCAGTTCTTC
CASSVGTTNNEQFF
>TRBV9|TRBJ2-2|-|-
TGTGCCAGCAGCGTAGCCCAGAACACCGGGGAGCTGTTTTTT
CASSVAQNTGELFF
>TRBV7-6|TRBJ2-1|TRBD2|-
TGTGCCAGCAGCCCTAGCGGGGGGCGCCGCTACAATGAGCAGTTCTTC
CASSPSGGRRYNEQFF
>TRBV14|TRBJ2-7|TRBD2|-
TGTGCCAGCAGCCGGGGGGGACTCGCCACCTCCTACGAGCAGTACTTC
CASSRGGLATSYEQYF
>TRBV19|TRBJ2-2|-|-
TGTGCCAGTACAGGCGGTTGGGGGGTGGCCGGGGAGCTGTTTTTT
CASTGGWGVAGELFF
>TRBV9|TRBJ1-1|-|-
TGTGCCAGCAGCGTAGGAGCGGTCATGAACACTGAAGCTTTCTTT
CASSVGAVMNTEAFF
>TRBV19|TRBJ2-5|-|-
TGTGCCAGTAGCACCCGGGGCAGGGGGGAGGAGACCCAGTACTTC
CASSTRGRGEETQYF
>TRBV7-9|TRBJ1-4|-|-
TGTGCCAGCAGCGAGCCCCGGGACGGGGGTGAAAAACTGTTTTTT
CASSEPRDGGEKLFF
>TRBV5-4|TRBJ2-3|TRBD2|-
TGTGCCAGCAGCCTAGGACTAGTGGGAGATACGCAGTATTTT
CASSLGLVGDTQYF
>TRBV4-2|TRBJ1-1|TRBD1|-
TGTGCCAGCAGCCAGTGGGACAGAAACACTGAAGCTTTCTTT
CASSQWDRNTEAFF
>TRBV5-1|TRBJ2-1|TRBD2|-
TGCGCCAGCAGCTTGAATGGCGGGAGTTTCGACAATGAGCAGTTCTTC
CASSLNGGSFDNEQFF
>TRBV21-1|TRBJ1-5|-|once
TGTGCCAGCAGCTCGACAGGGAGCCACAATCAGCCCCAGCATTTT
CASSSTGSHNQPQHF
>TRBV7-9|TRBJ2-5|TRBD2|-
TGTGCCAGCAGCTTAGGGACTAGCGGAGGGGGAACCCAGTACTTC
CASSLGTSGGGTQYF
>TRBV7-9|TRBJ2-1|-|-
TGTGCCAGCAGCGCCCGGGGAATGGAGTACAATGAGCAGTTCTTC
CASSARGMEYNEQFF
>TRBV7-8|TRBJ2-5|TRBD1|once
TGTGCCAGCAGCTTAATTCGGAGCTTGACAGGGTATCGAGAGACCCAGTACTTC
CASSLIRSLTGYRETQYF
>TRBV3-1/TRBV3-2|TRBJ1-1|TRBD1|-
TGTGCCAGCAGTCGCCGGGACAGGAACACTGAAGCTTTCTTT
CASSRRDRNTEAFF
>TRBV30|TRBJ2-2|TRBD2|-
TGTGCCTGGAGTGAGACTAGCGGTACAACCGGGGAGCTGTTTTTT
CAWSETSGTTGELFF
>TRBV19|TRBJ1-6|-|-
TGTGCCAGTAGGCAGGCCCCCGATTCACCCCTCCACTTT
CASRQAPDSPLHF
>TRBV27|TRBJ1-4|-|-
TGTGCCAGCAGTTCCGCGGGGTATACTAATGAAAAACTGTTTTTT
CASSSAGYTNEKLFF
>TRBV29-1|TRBJ2-3|TRBD1|-
TGCAGCGTTGAAGACTACAGGGGAGGCACAGATACGCAGTATTTT
CSVEDYRGGTDTQYF
>TRBV9|TRBJ2-1|TRBD2|-
TGTGCCAGCAGCGTGAGCGGGAGCTCCTACAATGAGCAGTTCTTC
CASSVSGSSYNEQFF
>TRBV14|TRBJ2-3|TRBD2|-
TGTGCCAGCAGCCAAGCTGGGGGCGGTAGCGGGGGGCATCCAGATACGCAGTATTTT
CASSQAGGGSGGHPDTQYF
>TRBV11-2|TRBJ2-3|-|-
TGTGCCAGCAGCTTCCGGAGACCTAGCACAGATACGCAGTATTTT
CASSFRRPSTDTQYF
>TRBV6-6|TRBJ2-3|TRBD1|-
TGTGCCAGCAGCTACGGACAGGAGGCAGATACGCAGTATTTT
CASSYGQEADTQYF
>TRBV2|TRBJ2-7|TRBD1|-
TGTGCCAGCACCAGGGACAGGGGAAGGGACGAGCAGTACTTC
CASTRDRGRDEQYF
>TRBV7-3|TRBJ2-1|TRBD1|-
TGTGCCAGCAGCTCTTACCCGCCCCAGGGGGCAAGATCCTACAATGAGCAGTTCTTC
CASSSYPPQGARSYNEQFF
>TRBV6-1|TRBJ1-5|TRBD1|-
TGTGCCAGCAGTGAAGAGGAAGGGACAGGACCCTTCGCCCAGCATTTT
CASSEEEGTGPFAQHF
>TRBV5-5|TRBJ2-4|TRBD1|-
TGTGCCAGCAGCTCCAGCCGGACAGGGATCGGGGAAAACATTCAGTACTTC
CASSSSRTGIGENIQYF
>TRBV5-8|TRBJ2-1|-|-
TGTGCCAGCGGCTGGCACAATGAGCAGTTCTTC
CASGWHNEQFF
>TRBV10-3|TRBJ2-7|-|-
TGTGCCACCCGACTGGAAAACTACGAGCAGTACTTC
CATRLENYEQYF
>TRBV19|TRBJ1-2|-|-
TGTGCCAGTAGTATGGCGCGGGGGGCCTATGGCTACACCTTC
CASSMARGAYGYTF
>TRBV5-1|TRBJ2-3|TRBD1|-
TGCGCCAGCAGCAGACCGGGACAGGGCACAGATACGCAGTATTTT
CASSRPGQGTDTQYF
>TRBV29-1|TRBJ1-2|-|few
TGCAGCGTTGGTGGACAGTCTAACTATGGCTACACCTTC
CSVGGQSNYGYTF
>TRBV7-3|TRBJ1-1|TRBD1|-
TGTGCCAGCAGCTTGACGACAGGGGGGACTGAAGCTTTCTTT
CASSLTTGGTEAFF
>TRBV9|TRBJ2-3|TRBD2|once
TGTGCCAGCAGCGTAGGGGCGGGAGGTGGGATAGATACGCAGTATTTT
CASSVGAGGGIDTQYF